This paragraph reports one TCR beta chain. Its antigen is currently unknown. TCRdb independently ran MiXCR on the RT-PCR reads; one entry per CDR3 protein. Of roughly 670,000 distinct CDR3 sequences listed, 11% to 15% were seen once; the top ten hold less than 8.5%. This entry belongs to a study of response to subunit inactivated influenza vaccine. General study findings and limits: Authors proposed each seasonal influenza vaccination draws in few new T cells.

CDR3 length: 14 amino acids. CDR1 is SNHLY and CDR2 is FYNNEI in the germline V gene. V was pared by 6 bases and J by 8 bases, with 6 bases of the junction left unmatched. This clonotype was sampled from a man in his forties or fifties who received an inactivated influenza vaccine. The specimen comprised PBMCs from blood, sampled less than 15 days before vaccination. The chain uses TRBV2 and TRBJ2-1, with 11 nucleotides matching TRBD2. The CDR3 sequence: CASRKLAGADEQFF. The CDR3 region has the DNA TGTGCCAGCAGGAAACTAGCGGGGGCCGATGAGCAGTTCTTC.